This TCR beta chain comes out of a study of blood T cells in healthy people across ages. About the research overall: Every two T cells gave about one barcoded beta molecule via template switching.

This CDR3 has 14 residues. Germline V gene sequence: CDR1 WNHNN, CDR2 SYGVQD (reference sequence). V was cut by 5 bases and J by 1 base, with 11 bases left in between. Extracted total RNA amounted to at least 5.5 micrograms for each sample. A J-beta primer mix and a sample-barcoded 5' primer were used in a second PCR of about 7 to 12 cycles. Sequencing of every sample gave 2.5 million or more CDR3-containing paired-end reads. TCRdb reanalysed the 5' RACE reads using MiXCR and keeps one entry per CDR3 protein. The table has some 1.5 million distinct CDR3 sequences, roughly 28% seen once; the top ten hold about 7.7%. This clonotype was seen only a few times.

The sample was blood. This rearrangement joins TRBV10-1 to TRBJ1-1; D is possibly TRBD1 (5 bases). The origin of this receptor is a woman aged 25 to 39 in good health. The CDR3 nucleotides read TGCGCCAGCAGTAAGGACACTTCGAACACTGAAGCTTTCTTT. It is translated as CASSKDTSNTEAFF.